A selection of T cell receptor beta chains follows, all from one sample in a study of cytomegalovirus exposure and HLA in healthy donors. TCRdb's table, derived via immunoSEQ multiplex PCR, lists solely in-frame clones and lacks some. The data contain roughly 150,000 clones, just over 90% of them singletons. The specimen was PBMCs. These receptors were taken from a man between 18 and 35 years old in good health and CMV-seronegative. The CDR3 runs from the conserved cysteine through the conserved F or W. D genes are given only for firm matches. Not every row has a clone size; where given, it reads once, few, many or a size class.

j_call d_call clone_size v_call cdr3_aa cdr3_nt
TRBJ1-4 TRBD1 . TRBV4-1 CASSPRGQINEKLFF TGCGCCAGCAGCCCAAGGGGACAGATTAATGAAAAACTGTTTTTT
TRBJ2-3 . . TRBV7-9 CASSQSDSHDTQYF TGTGCCAGCAGCCAATCTGACAGTCATGATACGCAGTATTTT
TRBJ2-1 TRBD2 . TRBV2 CASSDFSRLAGGRQFF TGTGCCAGCAGTGACTTTTCCCGGCTAGCGGGGGGGAGACAGTTCTTC
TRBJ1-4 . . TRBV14 CASSQGAGRKLFF TGTGCCAGCAGCCAAGGAGCAGGGCGAAAACTGTTTTTT
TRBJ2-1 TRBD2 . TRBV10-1 CASSEVRAGEDEQFF TGCGCCAGCAGTGAGGTGAGGGCGGGAGAAGATGAGCAGTTCTTC
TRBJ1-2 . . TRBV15 CATSRDGRGGSNGYTF TGTGCCACCAGCAGAGATGGGAGGGGGGGCTCAAATGGCTACACCTTC
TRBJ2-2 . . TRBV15 CATSRVPTGELFF TGTGCCACCAGCAGAGTCCCGACCGGGGAGCTGTTTTTT
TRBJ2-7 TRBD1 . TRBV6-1 CASSEGTGGYEQYF TGCGCCAGCAGTGAGGGGACAGGGGGCTACGAGCAGTACTTC
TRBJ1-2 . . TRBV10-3 CAISESGTRWGLDYGYTF TGTGCCATCAGTGAGTCAGGGACACGTTGGGGTTTGGACTATGGCTACACCTTC
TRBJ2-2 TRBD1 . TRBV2 CASGGQGTNTGELFF TGTGCCAGCGGGGGACAGGGCACGAACACCGGGGAGCTGTTTTTT
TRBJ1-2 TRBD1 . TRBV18 CASSPRTGTGSVSYGYTF TGTGCCAGCTCACCACGGACCGGGACAGGGTCAGTATCCTATGGCTACACCTTC
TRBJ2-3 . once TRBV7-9 CASSFSDNYKYF TGTGCCAGCAGCTTTTCCGACAATTATAAGTATTTT
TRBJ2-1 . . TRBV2 CARADPNYNEQFF TGTGCCAGAGCCGATCCGAACTACAATGAGCAGTTCTTC
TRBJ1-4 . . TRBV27 CASSFRGFNEKLFF TGTGCCAGCAGTTTTAGGGGGTTTAATGAAAAACTGTTTTTT
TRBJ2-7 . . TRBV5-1 CASAAGAPYEQYF TGCGCCAGCGCGGCAGGGGCACCCTACGAGCAGTACTTC
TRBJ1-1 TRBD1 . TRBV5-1 CASSQSDRGHTEAFF TGCGCCAGCAGCCAATCGGACAGGGGGCACACTGAAGCTTTCTTT
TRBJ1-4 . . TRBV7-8 CASSLGSNNEKLFF TGTGCCAGCAGCTTAGGTAGCAATAATGAAAAACTGTTTTTT
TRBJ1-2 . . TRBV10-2 CASSESGPRSNYGYTF TGCGCCAGCAGTGAATCCGGCCCCAGGTCTAACTATGGCTACACCTTC
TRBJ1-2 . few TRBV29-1 CSVGYRPGDYGYTF TGCAGCGTTGGGTATAGGCCGGGAGACTATGGCTACACCTTC
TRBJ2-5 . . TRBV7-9 CASSLRQGQQETQYF TGTGCCAGCAGCTTAAGGCAGGGGCAGCAAGAGACCCAGTACTTC
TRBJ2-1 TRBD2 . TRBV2 CASSEGAGGYNEQFF TGTGCCAGCAGTGAAGGAGCGGGGGGTTACAATGAGCAGTTCTTC
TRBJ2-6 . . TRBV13 CASRRQGGYGANVLTF TGTGCCAGCAGGCGTCAGGGGGGTTATGGGGCCAACGTCCTGACTTTC
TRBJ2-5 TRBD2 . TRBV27 CASSRVLAVTQETQYF TGTGCCAGCAGTAGGGTACTAGCGGTGACCCAAGAGACCCAGTACTTC
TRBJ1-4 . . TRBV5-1 CASSSPVGGQDEKLFF TGCGCCAGCAGCTCGCCAGTGGGGGGGCAGGATGAAAAACTGTTTTTT
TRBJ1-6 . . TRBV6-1 CASSDGSSYNSPLHF TGTGCCAGCAGTGATGGGAGCTCCTATAATTCACCCCTCCACTTT
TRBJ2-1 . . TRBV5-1 CASTVGREPSSYNEQFF TGCGCCAGCACCGTTGGTCGGGAGCCGAGCTCCTACAATGAGCAGTTCTTC
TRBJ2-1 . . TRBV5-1 CASSLTGLGVGNEQFF TGCGCCAGCAGCTTGACAGGCCTCGGAGTCGGCAATGAGCAGTTCTTC
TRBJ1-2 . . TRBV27 CASSSNNREPYGYTF TGTGCCAGCAGTTCCAATAACAGGGAACCATATGGCTACACCTTC
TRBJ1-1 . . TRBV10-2 CATLSSTTEAFF TGCGCCACCCTGTCCAGTACGACTGAAGCTTTCTTT
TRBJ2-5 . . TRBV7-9 CASSLGPLETQYF TGTGCCAGCAGCTTGGGCCCGTTAGAGACCCAGTACTTC
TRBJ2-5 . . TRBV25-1 CASSRGAKETQYF TGTGCCAGCAGTCGCGGGGCTAAAGAGACCCAGTACTTC
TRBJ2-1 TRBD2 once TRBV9 CASSVATGGVSNEQFF TGTGCCAGCAGCGTAGCTACCGGGGGGGTAAGCAATGAGCAGTTCTTC
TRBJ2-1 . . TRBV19 CASRAIADEQFF TGTGCCAGTAGAGCGATAGCAGATGAGCAGTTCTTC
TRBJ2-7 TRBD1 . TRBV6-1 CASSEPRTGFGFYEQYF TGTGCCAGCAGTGAACCTAGGACAGGGTTTGGTTTCTACGAGCAGTACTTC
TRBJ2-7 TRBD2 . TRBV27 CASHGGVPYEQYF TGTGCCAGCCACGGGGGGGTTCCCTACGAGCAGTACTTC
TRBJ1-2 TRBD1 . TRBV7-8 CASSLARFSGGYGYTF TGTGCCAGCAGCTTAGCACGGTTCTCAGGGGGCTATGGCTACACCTTC
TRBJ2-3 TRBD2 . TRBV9 CASSPGVAGVTDTQYF TGTGCCAGCAGCCCCGGGGTAGCGGGGGTCACAGATACGCAGTATTTT
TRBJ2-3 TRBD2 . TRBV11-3 CASLLGLAGTDTQYF TGTGCCAGCCTGCTCGGACTAGCGGGAACAGATACGCAGTATTTT
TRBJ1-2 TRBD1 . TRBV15 CATSRGAGGNYGYTF TGTGCCACCAGCAGAGGAGCAGGGGGGAACTATGGCTACACCTTC
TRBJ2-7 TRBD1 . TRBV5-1 CASSHRGSLSYEQYF TGCGCCAGCAGCCACAGGGGATCCCTCTCCTACGAGCAGTACTTC
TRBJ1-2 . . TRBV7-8 CASSEDRDYGYTF TGTGCCAGCAGCGAAGACAGAGACTATGGCTACACCTTC
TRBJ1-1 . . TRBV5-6 CASSVSGPGIVTEAFF TGTGCCAGCAGCGTCTCCGGCCCCGGGATAGTCACTGAAGCTTTCTTT
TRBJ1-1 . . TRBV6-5 CASNPAGTEAFF TGTGCCAGCAACCCGGCAGGGACTGAAGCTTTCTTT
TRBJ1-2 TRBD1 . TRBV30 CAWSPPDRVNYGYTF TGTGCCTGGAGCCCCCCTGACAGGGTGAACTATGGCTACACCTTC
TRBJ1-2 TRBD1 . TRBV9 CASSVGTGGIPLLDGYTF TGTGCCAGCAGCGTAGGGACAGGGGGAATTCCTCTACTCGATGGCTACACCTTC
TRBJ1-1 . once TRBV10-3 CATQGNTEAFF TGTGCCACTCAGGGGAACACTGAAGCTTTCTTT
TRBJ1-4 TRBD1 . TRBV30 CAQTGLNEKLFF TGTGCCCAGACAGGGCTTAATGAAAAACTGTTTTTT
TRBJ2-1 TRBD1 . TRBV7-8 CASVDRAPSNEQFF TGTGCCAGCGTCGACAGGGCACCGTCCAATGAGCAGTTCTTC